The entry that follows covers one T cell receptor beta chain sequence. Its antigen is undetermined. Noted time point: baseline pretreatment blood. The treatment is: 15 Gy SBRT to primary tumor, nephrectomy 4 weeks later. The tumor was a clear cell renal cell carcinoma. The protocol was immunoSEQ multiplex PCR, while the TCRdb copy is restricted to in-frame clones and leaves out a portion. The data contain approximately 140,000 clones, about 87% of them singletons. CDR3 length: 14 residues. The germline V and J ends were trimmed by 7 bases and 4 bases, with 16 bases remaining between them. Germline-derived CDR1 and CDR2 are MNHNY and SVGAGI (reference sequence). The data are from a study of radiation and T cells in renal cell carcinoma. Study-level results: Pretreatment tumor biopsies were lacking, so baseline clonotypes are unknown.

The chain recombines TRBV6-6 with TRBJ1-1; D uncertain. The source of this sequence is a woman in her 70s with renal cell carcinoma. The sample was blood, taken from a patient whose treatment included radiotherapy and nephrectomy. Here the CDR3 DNA reads TGTGCCAGCAACACTAGAGGGATGGGCACTGAAGCTTTCTTT. Its protein product is CASNTRGMGTEAFF.